This TCR beta chain is drawn from a study of T cells in Graves' hyperthyroidism and ophthalmopathy. Across the whole study: Any treatment followed the collection of peripheral blood at initial diagnosis.

Regarding this clonotype: What it recognizes is unknown.

TCR beta CDR3 sequences were amplified from RNA transcripts. Using the HTBI primer set, a first-round RT-PCR was run on the TCR CDR3. Using its own MiXCR run on the multiplex PCR reads, TCRdb lists one record per CDR3 protein. The sample comprises hundreds of thousands of distinct CDR3 sequences, 15% to 17% of which are singletons, and around 7.7% rests with the top ten. Study-wide results and limits: Separating ophthalmopathy from stable hyperthyroidism was achieved by a 13 V-J model.

Sequenced material: blood. The sequence came from a young woman with Graves' hyperthyroidism.

CDR3 residues: CATLTGNEKLFF. DNA of the CDR3: TGTGCCACCCTGACGGGAAACGAAAAACTGTTTTTT. The rearrangement joins TRBV7-9 to TRBJ1-4; no reliable D call. Germline CDR1 SEHNR, CDR2 FQNEAQ (reference sequence). The V end lost 10 bases, the J end lost 8 bases, and 14 bases lay between the germline ends. This CDR3 is 12 amino acids long.